This T cell receptor beta chain stems from a study of blood T cells in healthy people across ages. Study background: Template switching caught about one barcoded beta molecule for each two T cells.

Through a sample-barcoded 5' primer and a J-beta primer mix, a second PCR was run for 7 to 11 cycles. Each CDR3 protein gets one entry after TCRdb re-called the 5' RACE reads with MiXCR. This sample yields about 1.5 million distinct CDR3 sequences, of which approximately 43% are seen a single time; roughly 3.7% belongs to the top ten. The CDR3 covers 13 residues. The V and J ends lost 6 bases and 8 bases respectively, with 14 bases between them. The germline CDR1 and CDR2 sequences are SGHRS and YFSETQ. This receptor was obtained from a young woman in good health. Specimen: blood. V usage is TRBV5-1 and J usage is TRBJ1-4; D is ambiguous. The CDR3 loop reads CASNDGLGEKLFF. In nucleotides, the CDR3 is TGCGCCAGCAACGACGGATTGGGGGAAAAACTGTTTTTT.